This TCR beta chain was sequenced during a study of shared clonotypes between healthy human individuals. Study results and limitations: Relative to their counterparts shared across all four donors, non-shared clonotypes exhibited diminished generation probabilities. A handful of donors held approximately 4.6% of naive CD4 clonotypes in common.

Looked up from germline, CDR1 is MDHEN and CDR2 is SYDVKM. The CDR3 totals 16 residues. V lost 2 bases to trimming and J lost 2 bases, with 14 bases between them. Positively selected for CCR7, the CD45RO-negative cells used as naive CD8 cells excluded terminally differentiated effector memory CD45RA+ cells. Profiling relied on immunoSEQ multiplex PCR, and the TCRdb table lists in-frame clones only, not all of them. The data show millions of clones, 85% to 95% seen once. Of note for this clone: Its cognate antigen is unknown.

The sequence derives from a man younger than 30 in good health. Some clones in this sample may be carry-over from other donors' samples. The sample taken for sequencing was naive CD8+ T cells from PBMCs. The chain employs TRBV28 and TRBJ2-3, with D perhaps TRBD1 (5 bases). CDR3 DNA: TGTGCCAGCAGTTTAGAAGACAGATACTACACAGATACGCAGTATTTT. It codes for CASSLEDRYYTDTQYF.